Sequencing of this TCR delta chain was carried out in a study of γδ T cells in repeated Plasmodium falciparum infection. Study-level findings and limits: Vdelta2-negative gammadelta repertoires, largely Vdelta1+, seemingly showed infection-driven waves of new clonal selection.

This clone was observed a handful of times. What it binds is not known. TCRdb's protein for this DNA is that of a much larger clone and differs from the translation at residue 17, likely a read error; the protein shown is the DNA translation. The CDR3 consists of 19 residues. From germline, CDR1 is GEAIGNYY and CDR2 EKD. TCRdb reanalysed the multiplex PCR reads with CATT. The sample holds roughly 90,000 delta-chain clones, 0.75% to 1% seen once. Gammadelta T cells were flow-sorted from PBMC into Vgamma9/Vdelta2+ and Vdelta2-negative populations for bulk analysis. The specimen sequenced was gamma-delta T cells from blood. The V gene call reads TRDV2; no J gene was called; TRDD3, the table's D call, lacks a check against the DNA. The clonotype was recovered from a pool of human donors (malaria-infected and uninfected, not separated). CDR3 loop: CACDTVAVLGSHLTAQRFF. For the CDR3, the DNA is TGTGCCTGTGACACCGTAGCGGTACTGGGGTCCCATTTGACAGCACAACGCTTCTTT.